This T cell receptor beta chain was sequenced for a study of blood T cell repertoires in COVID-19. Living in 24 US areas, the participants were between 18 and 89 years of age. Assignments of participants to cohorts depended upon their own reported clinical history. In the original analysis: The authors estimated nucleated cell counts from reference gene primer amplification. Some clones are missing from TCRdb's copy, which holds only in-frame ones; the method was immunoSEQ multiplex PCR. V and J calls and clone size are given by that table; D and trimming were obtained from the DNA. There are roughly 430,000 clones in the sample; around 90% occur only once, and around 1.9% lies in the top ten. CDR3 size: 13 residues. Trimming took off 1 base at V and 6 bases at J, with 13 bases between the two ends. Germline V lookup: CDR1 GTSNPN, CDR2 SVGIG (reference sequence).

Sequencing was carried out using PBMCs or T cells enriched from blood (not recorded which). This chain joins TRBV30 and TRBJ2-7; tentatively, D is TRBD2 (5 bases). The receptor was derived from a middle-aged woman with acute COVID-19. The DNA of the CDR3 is TGTGCCTGGAGTGGAACGGTCCGGGGCGAGCAGTACTTC. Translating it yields CAWSGTVRGEQYF.